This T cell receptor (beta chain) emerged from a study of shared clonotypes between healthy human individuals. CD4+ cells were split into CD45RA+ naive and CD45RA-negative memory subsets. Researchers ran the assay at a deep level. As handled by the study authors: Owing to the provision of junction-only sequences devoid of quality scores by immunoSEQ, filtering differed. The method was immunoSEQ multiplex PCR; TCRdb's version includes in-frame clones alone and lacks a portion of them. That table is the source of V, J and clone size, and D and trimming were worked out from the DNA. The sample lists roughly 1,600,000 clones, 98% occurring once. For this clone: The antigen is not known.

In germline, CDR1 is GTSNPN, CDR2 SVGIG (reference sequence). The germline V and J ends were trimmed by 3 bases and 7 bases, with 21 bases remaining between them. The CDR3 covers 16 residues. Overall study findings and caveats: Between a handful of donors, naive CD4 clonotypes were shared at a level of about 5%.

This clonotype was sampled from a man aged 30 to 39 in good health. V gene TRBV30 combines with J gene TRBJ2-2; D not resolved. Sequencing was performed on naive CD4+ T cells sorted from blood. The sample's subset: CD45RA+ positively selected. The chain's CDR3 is CAWSYSTVRFIGELFF. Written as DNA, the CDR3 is TGTGCCTGGAGCTATTCCACTGTCAGGTTCATCGGGGAGCTGTTTTTT.